This entry describes one T cell receptor (beta chain). Germline V CDR1 and CDR2: SGHAT, FQNNGV. The CDR3 totals 15 residues. V lost 0 bases and J 2 bases, leaving 11 bases between the germline ends. This record comes from a study of blood T cell repertoires in COVID-19. Study overall: From the United States, Italy and Spain came samples of acute and convalescent COVID-19. Sources were T cells, B-cell-depleted T cells, or PBMCs; the material itself was cDNA or gDNA.

In the authors' workflow: By means of reference gene primer amplification, nucleated cell counts were estimated. The protocol was immunoSEQ multiplex PCR, while the TCRdb copy is restricted to in-frame clones and leaves out a portion. The V and J calls and clone size are taken from that table; D and trimming were inferred from the DNA. The table includes about 160,000 clones, roughly 90% detected once. This chain uses TRBV11-2 with TRBJ2-7; D remains ambiguous. Sample: peripheral blood. The sequence came from a man in his fifties with acute or convalescent COVID-19. CDR3 sequence reads: CASSLDVTGAYEQYV. CDR3 coding DNA: TGTGCCAGCAGCTTAGATGTTACGGGTGCCTACGAGCAGTACGTC.